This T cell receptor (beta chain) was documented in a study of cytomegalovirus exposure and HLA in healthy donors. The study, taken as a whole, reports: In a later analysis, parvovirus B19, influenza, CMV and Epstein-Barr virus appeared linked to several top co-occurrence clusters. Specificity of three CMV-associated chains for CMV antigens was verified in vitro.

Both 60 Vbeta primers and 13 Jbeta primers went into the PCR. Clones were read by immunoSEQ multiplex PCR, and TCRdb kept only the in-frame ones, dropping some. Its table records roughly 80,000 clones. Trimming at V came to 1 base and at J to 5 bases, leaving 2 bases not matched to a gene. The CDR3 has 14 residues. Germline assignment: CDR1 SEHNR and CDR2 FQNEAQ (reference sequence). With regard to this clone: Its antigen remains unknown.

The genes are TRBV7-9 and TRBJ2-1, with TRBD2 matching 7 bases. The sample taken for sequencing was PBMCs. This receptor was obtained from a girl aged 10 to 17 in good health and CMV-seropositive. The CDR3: CASSLGDYNNEQFF. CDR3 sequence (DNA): TGTGCCAGCAGCTTAGGGGACTACAACAATGAGCAGTTCTTC.